This T cell receptor delta chain was identified in a study of Vδ1+ human thymocytes (dated by TCRdb to about 2018). Context from the whole study: The study characterised mRNA-level TRG and TRD CDR3 repertoires of highly purified Vdelta1+ thymocytes from young children as a data resource. The multiplex-based CDR3 amplicon strategy had previously been validated against 5'RACE-based CDR3 amplicon generation methods. Results and caveats for the whole study, not just this receptor: The use of highly purified populations and single-cell validation was advised by the authors, since misinterpretation of bulk repertoire data could be caused by unexpected Vdelta2 sequences. Even though sort purity was high, about 20% of thymic TRD sequences were Vdelta2 (and few were Vdelta3), which was not the case for the peripheral blood Vdelta1+ controls. Donors did not cluster by age or sex, so the analyses were not stratified by age or sex. Unlike the oligoclonal repertoires in peripheral blood, the thymic TRG and TRD repertoires appeared highly polyclonal, with Gaussian CDR3 length distributions. Many TRG clonotypes were shared between donors (up to about 6.9x10^3), whereas TRD repertoires were essentially private (max 116 shared).

Including the terminal cysteine and phenylalanine, the CDR3 comprises 16 residues. Kept here is only the CDR3 DNA, which spans 48 bases and is read in frame from base 1. A distance of 12 bases separates the germline ends of V and J, which lose 0 bases and 1 base respectively. The CDR1 and CDR2 encoded by the germline V gene are TSWWSYY and QGS. Thymic samples were depleted of alphabeta T cells, then CD3+ TCRVdelta1+ TCRVdelta2- thymocytes were FACS-sorted. A purity of roughly 96% to 99.6% was achieved for sorted Vdelta1+ thymocytes. The thymic specimens were obtained from several paediatric patients who were undergoing corrective cardiac surgery and ranged in age from about 5 days to 16 months. The thymic tissue was dispersed, and mononuclear cells were isolated using a Histopaque-1077 density gradient. Staining used anti-TCRVdelta1 clone TS8.2, anti-TCRVdelta2 clone B6, anti-CD3 clone HIT3a and anti-TCRalphabeta clone IP26 antibodies.

RNA extraction was carried out with the RNeasy mini kit, and reverse transcription was then done using Superscript III. CDR3 amplicons were produced by multiplex PCR using pooled V-gene forward primers and a constant-region reverse primer with Illumina adaptor overhangs. Amplicons were gel-purified, then indexed with Nextera index primers over about 8 extra PCR cycles and purified with AMPure XP beads. Libraries were sequenced on an Illumina MiSeq with paired-end 250 bp reads, dual indexing and roughly 20% PhiX spike-in. The authors' pipeline ran thus. FastQC was used to check read quality, and ea-utils fastq-join was used to merge TRG read pairs. Annotation of sequences was performed with IMGT/HighV-QUEST, only productive sequences with unambiguous V-gene assignment were retained, and clonotypes were defined by identical CDR3 sequence. VDJtools 1.1.1, tcR 2.2.3, Treemap and vegan Shannon diversity in R 3.4.4 were used for downstream analysis. In TCRdb, clones were called once more from the public reads by CATT, and rows of identical DNA were later combined. What appears here as the V and J calls and clone size reflects TCRdb's work, not the paper's. Here the sample has tens of thousands of delta-chain clones; about 31% occur a single time. The ten largest clones represent 1.5% to 2% of the sample.

On this clone itself: There is no known antigen for this receptor. Within one base of it there is no much larger clone, and no base qualities were kept.

Rearrangement joined TRDV1 to TRDJ1; a confident D gene designation cannot be given. This receptor was identified in a boy younger than two who had congenital heart surgery. The sample taken for sequencing was Vdelta1+ gamma-delta thymocytes from the thymus. This sample's cell subset or site label indicates: FACS-sorted CD3+ TCRalphabeta- TCRVdelta1+ TCRVdelta2- thymocytes. The DNA sequence is as follows: TGTGCTCTTGGGGAACTCGTAGCCACCCTCACCGATAAACTCATCTTT. The resulting protein is CALGELVATLTDKLIF.